This TCR beta chain was profiled in a study of cytomegalovirus exposure and HLA in healthy donors. The study, taken as a whole, reports: Later on, a genetic analysis was performed. It linked a missense variant in DCLRE1C with V- and J-gene trimming of TCR beta.

Germline CDR1 is LNHDA and CDR2 is SQIVND (reference sequence). The length of the CDR3 is 15 residues. Germline trimming cut 5 bases from V and 6 bases from J; bases unmatched to any gene: 12. This clone was observed a handful of times. The antigen remains undetermined. The PCR was carried out with 60 Vbeta primers and 13 Jbeta primers. Per the original methods: Later reanalysis found approximately 80 million unique TCR beta chains, some 10 million of them shared. The table came from immunoSEQ multiplex PCR; TCRdb's copy has only in-frame clones and leaves some out. Clone size and V and J calls were adopted from that table, with D and trimming inferred from the DNA. The sample includes about 100,000 clones, roughly 80% of them seen just once.

Sequenced sample: PBMCs. The V and J genes are TRBV19 and TRBJ1-2, with TRBD1 matching over 7 bases. This clonotype was obtained from a middle-aged man in good health and CMV-seronegative. CDR3 sequence reads: CASSARRDSLDGYTF. The CDR3 region has the DNA TGTGCCAGTAGTGCCCGAAGGGACAGTTTAGATGGCTACACCTTC.